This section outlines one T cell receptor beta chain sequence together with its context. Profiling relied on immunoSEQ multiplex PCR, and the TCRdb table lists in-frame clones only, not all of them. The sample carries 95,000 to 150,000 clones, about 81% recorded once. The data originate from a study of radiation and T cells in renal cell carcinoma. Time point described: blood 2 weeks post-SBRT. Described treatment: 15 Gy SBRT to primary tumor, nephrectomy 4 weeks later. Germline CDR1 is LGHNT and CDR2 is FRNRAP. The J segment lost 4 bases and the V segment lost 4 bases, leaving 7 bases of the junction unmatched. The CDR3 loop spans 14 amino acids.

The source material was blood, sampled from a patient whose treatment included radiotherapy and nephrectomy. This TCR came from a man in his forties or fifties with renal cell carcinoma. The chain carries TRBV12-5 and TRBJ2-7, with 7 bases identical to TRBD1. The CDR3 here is CASGSTTGLYEQYF. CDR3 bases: TGTGCTAGTGGTTCTACGACAGGGCTGTACGAGCAGTACTTC.